This T cell receptor beta chain was found in a study of T cells in Graves' hyperthyroidism and ophthalmopathy. Study-wide results and caveats: Separation of ophthalmopathy from stable hyperthyroidism was achieved by a 13 V-J model.

Germline V gene data show CDR1 as SGHDT and CDR2 as YYEEEE. The junction had 5 bases not matched to a gene; V was cut back by 4 bases and J by 3 bases. The CDR3 has 15 amino acids. Amplified regions were TCR beta CDR3 sequences from RNA transcripts. Using the HTBI primer set, a first-round RT-PCR was run on the TCR CDR3. TCRdb itself ran the multiplex PCR reads through MiXCR, one entry per CDR3 protein. The sample shows 45,000 to 75,000 distinct CDR3 sequences, around half of them seen only once. Ophthalmopathy in the patients scored at least 3 on Clinical Activity Score and at least 4 on NOSPECS grade, lasting under 3 months. As to this clonotype: Its antigen remains unidentified.

This chain connects TRBV5-6 to TRBJ2-5; TRBD2 aligns across 11 bases. The source of this sequence is a woman aged 25 to 45 with Graves' ophthalmopathy. The specimen was blood. For the CDR3, the DNA is TGTGCCAGCAGCGTACAGGGACTAGCGGAAGAGACCCAGTACTTC. Its protein is CASSVQGLAEETQYF. Full variable domain (remainder filled in from reference TRBV5-6 and TRBJ2-5): DAGVTQSPTHLIKTRGQQVTLRCSPKSGHDTVSWYQQALGQGPQFIFQYYEEEERQRGNFPDRFSGHQFPNYSSELNVNALLLGDSALYLCASSVQGLAEETQYFGPGTRLLVL.